One sample yielded the 10 T cell receptor beta chains listed below, sequenced in a study of identifying expanded T cells in peripheral blood. Sequencing was performed with immunoSEQ multiplex PCR; in TCRdb, only in-frame clones are kept and a portion is missing. The sample contains 100,000 or so clones, about 90% of which appear only once. Sequenced sample: blood. These TCRs come from a person aged 18 to 70 in good health.

The gene calls are TRBV18 and TRBJ2-1; D remains ambiguous. The CDR3 contains 11 residues. Trimming took off 8 bases at V and 6 bases at J, with 8 bases between the two ends. Germline-derived CDR1 and CDR2 are KGHSH and LQKENI. CDR3 protein: CASRKGNEQFF. The CDR3 bases are TGTGCCAGCCGGAAGGGCAATGAGCAGTTCTTC.

The chain has TRBV6-6 and TRBJ2-1, with D maybe TRBD2 (6 bases). There are 15 residues in the CDR3. The V gene lost 2 bases and the J gene lost 2 bases, with 10 bases spanning the gap. The germline V gene has CDR1 MNHNY and CDR2 SVGAGI (reference sequence). CDR3 DNA sequence: TGTGCCAGCAGTTACGGCGGGACCCCCTACAATGAGCAGTTCTTC. Its translation: CASSYGGTPYNEQFF.

The CDR3 sequence is CASTGLSVNEQFF. The CDR3, as DNA: TGTGCCAGTACAGGCCTGTCGGTGAATGAGCAGTTCTTC. This chain joins TRBV2 and TRBJ2-1; D is perhaps TRBD1 (5 bases). This CDR3 region has 13 residues. Germline CDR1 is SNHLY and CDR2 is FYNNEI. Between the trimmed V and J ends, which lost 9 bases and 7 bases, there was a span of 16 bases.

For the CDR3, the DNA is TGTGCCTGGAGTGGGACCCGGAACACTGAAGCTTTCTTT. Residues: CAWSGTRNTEAFF. V usage is TRBV30 and J usage is TRBJ1-1; unclear D gene. Trimming pared 1 base from V and 1 base from J, leaving 7 bases between. This CDR3 comprises 13 residues. Germline V gene lookup returns CDR1 GTSNPN and CDR2 SVGIG (reference sequence).

CDR3 DNA sequence: TGTGCCAGCAGCCCAAAACAGGACTGGGGCCCGGGACAGCAGTTCTTC. Its translation is CASSPKQDWGPGQQFF. This chain links TRBV5-4 with TRBJ2-1, with D perhaps assigned TRBD1 or TRBD2 (5 bases each). Germline CDR1 SGHNT, CDR2 YYREEE (reference sequence). This CDR3 is built from 16 residues. Trimming removed 4 bases from V and 11 bases from J, with 25 bases in between.

The V and J genes are TRBV9 and TRBJ2-3; D not resolved. With 7 bases removed from V and 0 bases from J, the gap between germline ends came to 18 bases. The CDR3 covers 16 residues. Germline CDR1 and CDR2: SGDLS and YYNGEE. The CDR3 here is CASADEIGSSTDTQYF. The CDR3 nucleotides read TGTGCCAGCGCTGATGAGATAGGGTCTAGCACAGATACGCAGTATTTT.

As DNA, the CDR3 is TGTGCCAGCAGCCCACCCGGTACCGGGGGGACCCAGTACTTC. Translating gives CASSPPGTGGTQYF. The V call is TRBV9, the J call TRBJ2-5; TRBD2 is a possible D gene (6 bases). V was shortened by 4 bases and J by 7 bases, with 17 bases between the two germline ends. CDR1 and CDR2 from the germline V gene are SGDLS and YYNGEE. CDR3 size: 14 residues.

The chain couples TRBV28 to TRBJ1-1; D not resolved. This CDR3 has 14 amino acids. CDR1 is MDHEN and CDR2 is SYDVKM in the germline V gene. The V and J ends lost 6 bases and 9 bases respectively, with 20 bases between them. The CDR3 here is CASSTVLQDGKAFF. The CDR3 nucleotides read TGTGCCAGCAGCACCGTACTTCAGGACGGCAAAGCTTTCTTT.

The CDR3 region is CASSLTPSGQPQHF. CDR3 nucleotides: TGTGCCAGCAGTTTAACCCCCTCTGGCCAGCCCCAGCATTTT. The chain links TRBV28 to TRBJ1-5, with D hard to call. This CDR3 region has 14 residues. Trimming cost V 2 bases and J 7 bases, with 12 bases left between them. Germline-derived CDR1 and CDR2 are MDHEN and SYDVKM.

This sequence joins TRBV6-1 and TRBJ1-1, with unresolved D. V was clipped by 4 bases and J by 11 bases, with 17 bases between them. Germline CDR1 is MNHNS and CDR2 is SASEGT. This CDR3 region has 13 residues. The CDR3 spells CASSAENRGNAFF. The DNA for the CDR3 is TGTGCCAGCAGTGCCGAAAATCGTGGAAACGCTTTCTTT.